The source of this T cell receptor (beta chain) is a study of CD8 T cells in ankylosing spondylitis. Study observations and caveats: Certain motif variants had earlier appeared in reactive arthritis synovial fluid and blood. About 8 highly homologous variants made up a TCR beta motif, and this motif appeared characteristic of ankylosing spondylitis blood. Reportedly, matched ankylosing spondylitis synovial fluid was significantly enriched for disease-linked clones.

This clonotype has only a few counts. Its antigen is as yet unknown. CDR3 size: 15 residues. V lost 3 bases and J 0 bases, leaving 6 bases between the germline ends. Germline CDR1 and CDR2: MNHEY and SMNVEV (reference sequence). Via MiXCR, TCRdb re-called the 5' RACE reads, giving one row per CDR3 protein. The sample carries about 700,000 distinct CDR3 sequences, roughly 19% recorded once. Sequenced input: blood, either unsorted or a sorted T cell fraction (not recorded which). V usage is TRBV27 and J usage is TRBJ2-6, with D uncertain. This clonotype was obtained from a male donor with ankylosing spondylitis. DNA of the CDR3: TGTGCCAGCAGTTTGAGGCTCTCTGGGGCCAACGTCCTGACTTTC. As protein: CASSLRLSGANVLTF.